The 19 T cell receptor beta chains listed next were all sequenced from one sample in a study of regulatory T cells in long-lasting Graves disease. Time point specified: newly diagnosed GD, antithyroid drugs for less than 3 months. The TCR library was prepared using RNA isolated from PBMCs. Investigators prepared the TCR beta libraries by applying iRepertoire HTBI primers and Arm-PCR of CDR3 regions. Each CDR3 protein gets one entry after TCRdb re-called the multiplex PCR reads with MiXCR. The data show hundreds of thousands of distinct CDR3 sequences, 16% seen once. These same records also appear under a second study, on T cells in Graves' hyperthyroidism and ophthalmopathy.

Sequenced here: peripheral blood mononuclear cells (PBMCs), sampled at new diagnosis, from a patient treated with antithyroid drugs. Source of these receptors: a woman aged 30 to 39 with Graves disease.

V usage is TRBV7-3 and J usage is TRBJ2-1; a possible D gene is TRBD2 (6 bases). The germline V and J ends were trimmed by 2 bases and 4 bases, with 12 bases remaining between them. CDR3 size: 15 residues. The germline gives CDR1 SGHTA, CDR2 FQGTGA. CDR3 sequence reads: CASSLLGTFYNEQFF. CDR3 in DNA: TGTGCCAGCAGCTTATTGGGGACTTTTTACAATGAGCAGTTCTTC.

The sample holds many counts of this clonotype. In nucleotides, the CDR3 is TGCAGTGCTAGACCTGGTGGTAGCGGGAGTGGTGGAGAGACCCAGTACTTC. Translating it yields CSARPGGSGSGGETQYF. The V gene is TRBV20-1, the J gene TRBJ2-5; 9 bases map to TRBD2. Germline lookup yields CDR1 DFQATT and CDR2 SNEGSKA (reference sequence). With V trimmed by 2 bases and J by 4 bases, 14 bases remained unmatched. This CDR3 is 17 amino acids long.

The CDR3 region is CASSPFASGLSYEQYF. The CDR3 DNA reads TGTGCCAGCAGTCCGTTTGCTAGCGGGCTCTCCTACGAGCAGTACTTC. The chain recombines TRBV28 with TRBJ2-7; the match to TRBD2 covers 8 bases. This CDR3 is 16 amino acids long. CDR1 is MDHEN and CDR2 is SYDVKM in the germline V gene. V gave up 5 bases and J gave up 0 bases; unmatched junction bases: 9. Looking up the rest from reference TRBV28 and TRBJ2-7 gives the full variable domain: DVKVTQSSRYLVKRTGEKVFLECVQDMDHENMFWYRQDPGLGLRLIYFSYDVKMKEKGDIPEGYSVSREKKERFSLILESASTNQTSMYLCASSPFASGLSYEQYFGPGTRLTVT.

This clonotype has ten or more counts. The chain is built from TRBV2 and TRBJ2-1, with 11 nucleotides matching TRBD2. The CDR3 contains 16 residues. The junction had 9 bases not matched to a gene; V was cut back by 6 bases and J by 5 bases. The germline V gene has CDR1 SNHLY and CDR2 FYNNEI. CDR3 bases: TGTGCCAGCAGCTGGTTAGCGGGAGGGCCCAACAATGAGCAGTTCTTC. This gives the protein CASSWLAGGPNNEQFF.

The V call is TRBV19, the J call TRBJ1-1; D not certain. Germline CDR1 LNHDA, CDR2 SQIVND (reference sequence). V was trimmed by 1 base and J by 2 bases, leaving 14 bases between them. CDR3 length: 16 residues. The CDR3 loop is CASSIGTGSINTEAFF. Written as DNA, the CDR3 is TGTGCCAGTAGTATAGGGACGGGGAGTATAAACACTGAAGCTTTCTTT.

This clonotype was seen more than once but under ten times. The chain uses TRBV7-3 and TRBJ2-5, with D possibly called TRBD1 or TRBD2 (7 bases each). V dropped 0 bases and J dropped 4 bases, with 15 bases sitting between them. Germline assignment: CDR1 SGHTA and CDR2 FQGTGA. The CDR3 sequence is 16 residues long. The DNA for the CDR3 is TGTGCCAGCAGCTTAACCCCTCAGGGGGGGGGAGAGACCCAGTACTTC. Its protein is CASSLTPQGGGETQYF.

This sequence joins TRBV20-1 and TRBJ2-5; possible D gene TRBD1, 6 bases. The CDR3 spans 13 residues. CDR1 is DFQATT, CDR2 SNEGSKA, per germline (reference sequence). V was pared by 3 bases and J by 4 bases, with 12 bases between. The CDR3 loop is CSASTGGGETQYF. CDR3 nucleotide sequence: TGCAGTGCTAGTACTGGGGGCGGAGAGACCCAGTACTTC.

This clonotype was detected a few times. The chain joins TRBV29-1 to TRBJ2-5; perhaps D is TRBD1 or TRBD2 (7 bases each). The CDR3 length is 16 residues. Germline loops: CDR1 SQVTM, CDR2 ANQGSEA. V was trimmed by 4 bases and J by 6 bases, leaving 24 bases between them. CDR3 sequence reads: CSVGATGRGGVKTQYF. The DNA of the CDR3 is TGCAGCGTTGGGGCGACAGGGAGGGGGGGTGTGAAGACCCAGTACTTC. Using reference TRBV29-1 and TRBJ2-5 for the parts outside the CDR3, the full variable domain is SAVISQKPSRDICQRGTSLTIQCQVDSQVTMMFWYRQQPGQSLTLIATANQGSEATYESGFVIDKFPISRPNLTFSTLTVSNMSPEDSSIYLCSVGATGRGGVKTQYFGPGTRLLVL.

In this sample, this clonotype turned up a few times. This chain joins TRBV28 and TRBJ2-6; D not resolved. The germline V and J ends were trimmed by 7 bases and 0 bases, with 7 bases remaining between them. The CDR3 has 14 residues. Germline CDR1 MDHEN, CDR2 SYDVKM. CDR3 in amino acids: CASKRFSGANVLTF. CDR3 DNA: TGTGCCAGCAAGAGGTTCTCTGGGGCCAACGTCCTGACTTTC.

This clonotype was detected many times. This chain links TRBV7-8 with TRBJ1-1; no clear D gene. Trimming took off 7 bases at V and 4 bases at J, with 10 bases between the two ends. In germline, CDR1 is SGHVS, CDR2 FQNEAQ. There are 12 residues in the CDR3. CDR3 sequence (DNA): TGTGCCAGCAACCGGGGTAGCACTGAAGCTTTCTTT. The encoded protein is CASNRGSTEAFF.

This sequence joins TRBV24-1 and TRBJ2-1; 8 bases are a match to TRBD2. Germline lookup yields CDR1 KGHDR and CDR2 SFDVKD. The V and J ends lost 5 bases and 3 bases, in that order; junction bases with no gene match: 11. The CDR3 is 17 residues long. This CDR3 is CATSGGISGTFYNEQFF. The DNA of the CDR3 is TGTGCCACCAGTGGGGGGATTAGCGGGACCTTCTACAATGAGCAGTTCTTC.

This clonotype qualifies as medium-sized. The chain uses TRBV12-3 or TRBV12-4 and TRBJ1-2, with D hard to call. Trimming took 5 bases from V and 4 from J, leaving 20 bases between them. CDR3 length: 16 amino acids. The CDR3: CASSPRSRGESYGYTF. The CDR3 DNA reads as TGTGCCAGCAGTCCTCGGAGCCGCGGGGAGTCCTATGGCTACACCTTC.

Many counts were recorded for this clonotype. The V and J genes are TRBV11-2 and TRBJ1-1; D is unresolved. Between the trimmed V and J ends, which lost 5 bases and 0 bases, there was a span of 7 bases. The CDR3 runs 13 residues. Germline loops: CDR1 SGHAT, CDR2 FQNNGV. Here the CDR3 DNA reads TGTGCCAGCAGCCGTAATTTGAACACTGAAGCTTTCTTT. It yields the protein CASSRNLNTEAFF.

The chain is built from TRBV20-1 and TRBJ2-6; TRBD2 agrees at 7 bases. The CDR3 has 17 amino acids. The V gene's germline CDR1 is DFQATT and CDR2 SNEGSKA (reference sequence). V shed 1 base and J 1 base; nucleotides not matched to a gene: 7. CDR3 sequence (DNA): TGCAGTGCTAGAGGCGATTCCGGGAGGTCTGGGGCCAACGTCCTGACTTTC. Translation gives CSARGDSGRSGANVLTF.

The rearrangement links TRBV28 to TRBJ1-6, with TRBD1 as a possible D gene (5 bases). V lost 5 bases and J lost 7, with 15 bases in between. This CDR3 region has 15 residues. Germline V gives CDR1 MDHEN, CDR2 SYDVKM. CDR3 in amino acids: CASSGRGIHNSPLHF. CDR3 nucleotide sequence: TGTGCCAGCAGTGGAAGGGGAATTCACAATTCACCCCTCCACTTT.

The V gene is TRBV28, the J gene TRBJ1-2, with unresolved D. This CDR3 has 12 residues. Looked up from germline, CDR1 is MDHEN and CDR2 is SYDVKM. V lost 4 bases, J lost 7 bases, and 10 bases lay in between. The CDR3 region has the DNA TGTGCCAGCAGTTCCGCTTCGATTGGCTACACCTTC. Translation: CASSSASIGYTF.

A note on this clonotype: A much larger clone lies one base from this, so it may be a read error. Without the conserved terminal phenylalanine or tryptophan, this CDR3 likely stems from a read error. The chain links TRBV27 to TRBJ1-2; 8 bases are a match to TRBD1. V was clipped by 5 bases and J by 0 bases; unmatched bases: 14. There are 18 residues in the CDR3. Per the germline V gene, CDR1 is MNHEY and CDR2 is SMNVEV (reference sequence). The CDR3 DNA sequence: TGTGCCAGCAGTGAACGGGACAGGCCGGTATTAGCTAACTATGGCTACACCCTC. This codes for CASSERDRPVLANYGYTL.

This clonotype showed up just a few times. The J gene is TRBJ2-1, the V gene TRBV9, with D maybe TRBD1 (5 bases). V gave up 0 bases and J gave up 3 bases, with 7 bases separating them. In germline, CDR1 is SGDLS, CDR2 YYNGEE. This CDR3 has 14 residues. The CDR3 DNA sequence: TGTGCCAGCAGCGTAGGACAGAACTACAATGAGCAGTTCTTC. This gives the protein CASSVGQNYNEQFF.

This clonotype was detected ten times or more. The chain links TRBV2 to TRBJ2-1; 10 bases are a match to TRBD2. The ends lost 8 bases at V and 4 bases at J; junction bases unmatched: 2. The CDR3 extends over 13 amino acids. Germline CDR1 is SNHLY and CDR2 is FYNNEI. CDR3 loop: CASEREGYNEQFF. In DNA, the CDR3 is TGTGCCAGCGAGCGGGAGGGGTACAATGAGCAGTTCTTC.